The sequence of this TCR beta chain was determined in a study of technical replicates of blood from a few donors. This clone has only one observation. The germline V gene has CDR1 MDHEN and CDR2 SYDVKM. This CDR3 has 15 residues. Trimming at V came to 8 bases and at J to 2 bases, leaving 10 bases not matched to a gene. Sequencing used immunoSEQ multiplex PCR; TCRdb keeps in-frame clones, though not all of them. The table records around 92,000 clones, 95% of them present only once. The chain employs TRBV28 and TRBJ2-3, with TRBD1 matching 7 bases. The sample was T cells isolated from PBMCs. The source is a human donor in good health. CDR3: CASGSGTEITDTQYF. Here the CDR3 DNA reads TGTGCCAGCGGTTCCGGGACAGAAATCACAGATACGCAGTATTTT.